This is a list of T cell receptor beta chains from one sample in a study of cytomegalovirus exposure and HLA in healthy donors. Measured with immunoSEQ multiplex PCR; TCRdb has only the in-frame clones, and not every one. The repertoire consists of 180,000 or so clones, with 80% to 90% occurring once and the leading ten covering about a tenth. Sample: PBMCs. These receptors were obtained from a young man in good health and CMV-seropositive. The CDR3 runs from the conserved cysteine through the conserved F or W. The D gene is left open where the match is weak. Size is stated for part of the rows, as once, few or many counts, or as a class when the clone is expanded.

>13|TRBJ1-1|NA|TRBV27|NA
CASSFGEDTEAFF
TGTGCCAGCAGTTTCGGGGAGGACACTGAAGCTTTCTTT
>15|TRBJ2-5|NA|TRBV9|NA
CASSVGLYLGETQYF
TGTGCCAGCAGCGTAGGTCTCTACCTCGGTGAGACCCAGTACTTC
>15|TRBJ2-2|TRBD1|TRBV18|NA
CASSPWDRNTGELFF
TGTGCCAGCTCACCTTGGGACAGAAACACCGGGGAGCTGTTTTTT
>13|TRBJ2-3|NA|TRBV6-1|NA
CASSLDYTDTQYF
TGTGCCAGCAGCCTGGACTACACAGATACGCAGTATTTT
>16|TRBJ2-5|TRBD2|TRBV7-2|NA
CASIGGSAGGQETQYF
TGTGCCAGCATCGGGGGGAGTGCGGGGGGACAAGAGACCCAGTACTTC
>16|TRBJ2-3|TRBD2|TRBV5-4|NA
CASSATSGGRTDTQYF
TGTGCCAGCAGCGCTACTAGCGGGGGCCGCACAGATACGCAGTATTTT
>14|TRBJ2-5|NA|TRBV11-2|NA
CASSLLGGKETQYF
TGTGCCAGCAGCTTACTGGGGGGAAAAGAGACCCAGTACTTC
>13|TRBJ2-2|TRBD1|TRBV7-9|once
CASSLQGDGELFF
TGTGCCAGCAGCTTACAGGGGGACGGGGAGCTGTTTTTT
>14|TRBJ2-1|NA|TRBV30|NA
CAWSRRGPYNEQFF
TGTGCCTGGTCTCGGCGGGGGCCCTACAATGAGCAGTTCTTC
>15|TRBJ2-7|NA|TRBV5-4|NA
CASSLDGGGSYEQYF
TGTGCCAGCAGCTTGGATGGGGGAGGCTCCTACGAGCAGTACTTC
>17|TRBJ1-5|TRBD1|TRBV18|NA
CASSSKTTGVDNQPQHF
TGTGCCAGCTCATCTAAAACCACAGGGGTTGACAATCAGCCCCAGCATTTT